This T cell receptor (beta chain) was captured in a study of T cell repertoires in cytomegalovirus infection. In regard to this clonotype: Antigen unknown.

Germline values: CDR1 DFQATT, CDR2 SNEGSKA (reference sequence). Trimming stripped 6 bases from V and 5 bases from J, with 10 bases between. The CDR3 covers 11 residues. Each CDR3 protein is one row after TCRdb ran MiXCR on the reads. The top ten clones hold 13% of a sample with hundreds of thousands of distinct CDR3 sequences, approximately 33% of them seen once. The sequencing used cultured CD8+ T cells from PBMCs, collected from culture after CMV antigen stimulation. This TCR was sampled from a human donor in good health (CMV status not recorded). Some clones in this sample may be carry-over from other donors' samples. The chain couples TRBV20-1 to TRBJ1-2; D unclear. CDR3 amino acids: CSARAAYGYTF. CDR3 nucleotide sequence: TGCAGTGCAAGGGCCGCGTATGGCTACACCTTC.